One and the same sample provided the 24 T cell receptor beta chains below, sequenced in a study of blood T cell repertoires in COVID-19. Sequenced by immunoSEQ multiplex PCR; TCRdb stores in-frame clones only, minus some. The sample holds hundreds of thousands of clones, less than 90% seen once. Source material: PBMCs or T cells enriched from blood (not recorded which). The receptors shown here come from a woman between 40 and 50 years old who had recovered from COVID-19.

The chain has TRBV5-1 and TRBJ2-3; 7 positions match TRBD1. CDR1 SGHRS and CDR2 YFSETQ come from the germline V gene. There are 14 residues in the CDR3. V gave up 0 bases and J gave up 6 bases; unmatched junction bases: 4. CDR3 coding DNA: TGCGCCAGCAGCTTGGAGGGGGCGGATGATACGCAGTATTTT. Amino acids: CASSLEGADDTQYF.

The rearrangement joins TRBV7-8 to TRBJ1-6, with 9 bases aligning to TRBD1. Germline-derived CDR1 and CDR2 are SGHVS and FQNEAQ. The CDR3 is 15 residues long. V was clipped by 5 bases and J by 9 bases; unmatched bases: 8. The CDR3 is CASSTPGTGTSPLHF. DNA of the CDR3: TGTGCCAGCAGCACCCCCGGGACAGGGACTTCACCCCTCCACTTT.

V and J are TRBV18 and TRBJ2-4, with D possibly matching TRBD1 (6 bases). Germline V gives CDR1 KGHSH, CDR2 LQKENI. The CDR3 is made up of 18 amino acids. Deletions cut 0 bases from V and 8 bases from J, with 23 bases between. CDR3 DNA: TGTGCCAGCTCACCACCACCCAGGGGCTTCATCCTTGGGGACATTCAGTACTTC. Translation gives CASSPPPRGFILGDIQYF.

The V gene is TRBV7-2, the J gene TRBJ2-1; no clear D gene. V was clipped by 5 bases and J by 15 bases, with 23 bases between them. The CDR3 runs to 14 residues. Germline lookup yields CDR1 SGHTA and CDR2 FQGNSA. For the CDR3, the DNA is TGTGCCAGCAGCAGACTTAACTTCAAAGATGTCAGGTTCTTC. Translating it yields CASSRLNFKDVRFF.

This clone was found once. The chain joins TRBV6-1 to TRBJ1-1; no definite D call. Per germline, CDR1 MNHNS and CDR2 SASEGT. With 2 bases removed from V and 1 base from J, the gap between germline ends came to 8 bases. This CDR3 is 14 amino acids long. DNA of the CDR3: TGTGCCAGCAGTGAAACGAGGTCGAACACTGAAGCTTTCTTT. This encodes CASSETRSNTEAFF.

The genes are TRBV27 and TRBJ2-1; 11 nucleotides agree with TRBD2. Germline CDR1 and CDR2: MNHEY and SMNVEV (reference sequence). J gave up 7 bases and V 4 bases, and 6 bases lay outside the gene matches. The CDR3 sequence is 15 residues long. Here the CDR3 reads CASSSGTSGTNEQFF. Written as DNA, the CDR3 is TGTGCCAGCAGTTCCGGGACTAGCGGTACAAATGAGCAGTTCTTC.

The sample holds a few counts of this clone. This chain joins TRBV19 and TRBJ2-2; 12 bases fit TRBD2. With V trimmed by 6 bases and J by 0 bases, 2 bases remained unmatched. This CDR3 contains 16 residues. In germline, CDR1 is LNHDA, CDR2 SQIVND (reference sequence). The DNA of the CDR3 is TGTGCCAGTAGCGGACTAGCGGGACCGAACACCGGGGAGCTGTTTTTT. Translated, it gives CASSGLAGPNTGELFF.

This chain uses TRBV5-1 with TRBJ2-3, with D unresolved. CDR3 length: 14 residues. Germline CDR1 reads SGHRS; CDR2 reads YFSETQ. Trimming cost V 0 bases and J 1 base, with 6 bases left between them. CDR3 DNA: TGCGCCAGCAGCTTGGTGCAGGGCACAGATACGCAGTATTTT. This gives the protein CASSLVQGTDTQYF. Supplemented by reference TRBV5-1 and TRBJ2-3, the full variable domain reads KAGVTQTPRYLIKTRGQQVTLSCSPISGHRSVSWYQQTPGQGLQFLFEYFSETQRNKGNFPGRFSGRQFSNSRSEMNVSTLELGDSALYLCASSLVQGTDTQYFGPGTRLTVL.

This chain joins TRBV7-8 and TRBJ1-5; the D gene is possibly TRBD1 (6 bases). This CDR3 is built from 16 residues. The germline V gene encodes CDR1 SGHVS and CDR2 FQNEAQ. Trimming took 5 bases from V and 2 from J, leaving 16 bases between them. CDR3 region: CASSPNRVRGNQPQHF. The CDR3 nucleotides are TGTGCCAGCAGCCCTAACAGGGTACGTGGCAATCAGCCCCAGCATTTT.

The chain combines TRBV11-2 with TRBJ2-7; the D is unclear. Trimming removed 1 base from V and 6 bases from J, with 10 bases in between. The CDR3 contains 13 residues. Looked up from germline, CDR1 is SGHAT and CDR2 is FQNNGV. CDR3 sequence: CASSLGVPGEQYF. The CDR3 nucleotides read TGTGCCAGCAGCTTAGGGGTACCGGGCGAGCAGTACTTC.

The V gene is TRBV2, the J gene TRBJ1-1; D may be TRBD1 (5 bases). The V end lost 10 bases, the J end lost 1 base, and 13 bases lay between the germline ends. In germline, CDR1 is SNHLY, CDR2 FYNNEI. The CDR3 extends over 13 amino acids. CDR3 bases: TGTGCCACCCTGCGGACACCGAACACTGAAGCTTTCTTT. Amino acid sequence: CATLRTPNTEAFF.

The chain is built from TRBV23-1 and TRBJ1-2; 7 bases fit TRBD1. TRBV23-1 is placed among ORFs of uncertain function. The J segment lost 7 bases and the V segment lost 7 bases, leaving 9 bases of the junction unmatched. The CDR3 is made up of 13 amino acids. The chain's CDR3 is CASTRDRVGGYTF. CDR3 nucleotide sequence: TGCGCCAGCACCAGAGACAGGGTAGGTGGCTACACCTTC.

A single count supports this clone. The CDR3 region has the DNA TGTGCCAGCTCTCTCGGACAGGTAGGAAGCAATCAGCCCCAGCATTTT. Amino acids: CASSLGQVGSNQPQHF. V and J are TRBV18 and TRBJ1-5; 7 positions agree with TRBD1. The CDR3 consists of 16 residues. The trim removed 6 bases at V and 1 base at J, leaving 9 bases unmatched. Germline CDR1 reads KGHSH; CDR2 reads LQKENI.

This chain links TRBV10-3 with TRBJ1-2; D not certain. Per germline, CDR1 ENHRY and CDR2 SYGVKD. The CDR3 is 16 residues long. The V end was cut by 6 bases, the J end by 8 bases, with 25 bases between. The CDR3 protein is CAIRGSFGVGEGGYTF. CDR3 bases: TGTGCCATCAGGGGAAGTTTCGGGGTAGGAGAAGGCGGCTACACCTTC.

The J gene is TRBJ1-2, the V gene TRBV6-1; D may be TRBD1 (6 bases). From germline, CDR1 is MNHNS and CDR2 SASEGT. V lost 1 base to trimming and J lost 7 bases, with 19 bases between them. CDR3 size: 16 residues. CDR3 sequence: CASSEGDGEGGAGYTF. The CDR3 DNA reads TGTGCCAGCAGTGAAGGGGACGGAGAGGGGGGGGCTGGCTACACCTTC.

The genes are TRBV5-1 and TRBJ1-1; D is uncertain. The CDR3 has 16 amino acids. The ends were cut back, 0 bases at V and 4 bases at J, with 16 bases in the middle. CDR1 and CDR2 (germline): SGHRS, YFSETQ. CDR3 in amino acids: CASSLGLGDTATEAFF. The DNA for the CDR3 is TGCGCCAGCAGCTTGGGGCTCGGGGATACCGCCACTGAAGCTTTCTTT.

The chain couples TRBV29-1 to TRBJ1-2, with 9 positions matching TRBD1. CDR3 size: 15 residues. Germline assignment: CDR1 SQVTM and CDR2 ANQGSEA. V shed 4 bases, J shed 4 bases, and the junction held 10 bases outside the gene matches. CDR3 residues: CSVGGQGLLFYGYTF. CDR3 nucleotide sequence: TGCAGCGTTGGGGGACAGGGCCTTCTTTTCTATGGCTACACCTTC.

As concerns this clone: This same CDR3 is encoded by further DNA sequences in the sample. The chain is built from TRBV10-1 and TRBJ2-5; 9 bases line up with TRBD2. The CDR3 covers 15 residues. V lost 3 bases to trimming and J lost 4 bases; unmatched junction nucleotides: 6. Germline CDR1 WNHNN, CDR2 SYGVQD (reference sequence). CDR3 in amino acids: CASSDIAGDGETQYF. CDR3 sequence (DNA): TGCGCCAGCAGTGATATAGCGGGAGATGGAGAGACCCAGTACTTC.

This chain connects TRBV3-1 (or the pseudogene TRBV3-2) to TRBJ1-3; D ambiguous. The CDR3 is 16 residues long. The ends were cut back, 4 bases at V and 0 bases at J, with 13 bases in the middle. Looked up from germline, CDR1 is LGHDT and CDR2 is YNNKEL (reference sequence). The CDR3 loop reads CASSPPDKSSGNTIYF. DNA for the CDR3: TGTGCCAGCAGCCCTCCTGACAAGAGCTCTGGAAACACCATATATTTT.

The V call is TRBV5-6, the J call TRBJ2-5, with 11 bases aligning to TRBD1. The CDR3 covers 15 residues. V was clipped by 0 bases and J by 5 bases; unmatched bases: 3. Germline-derived CDR1 and CDR2 are SGHDT and YYEEEE. The CDR3 region is CASSLGTGGYETQYF. The CDR3 DNA reads as TGTGCCAGCAGCTTGGGGACAGGGGGCTACGAGACCCAGTACTTC.

This chain links TRBV7-9 with TRBJ2-7; 10 nucleotides align to TRBD1. Germline assignment: CDR1 SEHNR and CDR2 FQNEAQ (reference sequence). V lost 5 bases and J lost 5; bases outside the gene matches: 9. This CDR3 comprises 15 residues. The CDR3 loop reads CASSRRTGGTNEQYF. CDR3 bases: TGTGCCAGCAGCCGCCGGACAGGGGGGACGAACGAGCAGTACTTC.

V usage is TRBV7-2 and J usage is TRBJ1-5, with TRBD1 as a possible D gene (5 bases). Deletions cut 5 bases from V and 6 bases from J, with 23 bases between. CDR3 length: 17 residues. Germline assignment: CDR1 SGHTA and CDR2 FQGNSA. The DNA for the CDR3 is TGTGCCAGCAGCCCCTTAGGGCGGGGGACTGCCCCTCAGCCCCAGCATTTT. Protein product: CASSPLGRGTAPQPQHF.

This sequence joins TRBV7-9 and TRBJ2-7; 9 bases match TRBD2. This CDR3 comprises 13 residues. Germline V CDR1 and CDR2: SEHNR, FQNEAQ (reference sequence). V dropped 7 bases and J dropped 5; count of bases not matched to a gene: 6. The CDR3 DNA is TGTGCCAGCAACGCGGGAGGGCCCCACGAGCAGTACTTC. Translation: CASNAGGPHEQYF.

The rearrangement joins TRBV18 to TRBJ1-1; D might be TRBD1 (5 bases). The CDR3 is 13 residues long. The V and J ends lost 2 bases and 8 bases respectively, with 12 bases between them. The V gene's germline CDR1 is KGHSH and CDR2 LQKENI. The CDR3 is CASSPGTSGEAFF. The DNA of the CDR3 is TGTGCCAGCTCACCAGGGACTTCTGGGGAAGCTTTCTTT. The entire variable domain, with the rest obtained from reference TRBV18 and TRBJ1-1, is as follows: NAGVMQNPRHLVRRRGQEARLRCSPMKGHSHVYWYRQLPEEGLKFMVYLQKENIIDESGMPKERFSAEFPKEGPSILRIQQVVRGDSAAYFCASSPGTSGEAFFGQGTRLTVV.